This T cell receptor (beta chain) was sequenced during a study of tumor-infiltrating lymphocytes in localized non-small cell lung cancer. General study findings and limits: Compared with uninvolved lung, tumors showed higher T cell infiltration by TCRbeta sequencing.

Some clones are missing from TCRdb's copy, which holds only in-frame ones; the method was immunoSEQ multiplex PCR. Seen here are about 12,000 clones, about 66% observed once, and the top ten hold approximately 9.9%. This clone came up a few times. Its antigen is unknown. The TCR was taken from a human donor with non-small cell lung cancer. Sequenced sample: uninvolved lung tissue not adjacent to the tumor.

CDR3 bases: TGTGCCAGCAGCTCAGGTTCAACTAATGAAAAACTGTTTTTT. Its translation is CASSSGSTNEKLFF. The chain has TRBV5-6 and TRBJ1-4; D is unclear. The CDR3 consists of 14 residues. Trimming shortened V by 3 bases and J by 0 bases, and 6 bases separated the two germline ends. In germline, CDR1 is SGHDT, CDR2 YYEEEE.